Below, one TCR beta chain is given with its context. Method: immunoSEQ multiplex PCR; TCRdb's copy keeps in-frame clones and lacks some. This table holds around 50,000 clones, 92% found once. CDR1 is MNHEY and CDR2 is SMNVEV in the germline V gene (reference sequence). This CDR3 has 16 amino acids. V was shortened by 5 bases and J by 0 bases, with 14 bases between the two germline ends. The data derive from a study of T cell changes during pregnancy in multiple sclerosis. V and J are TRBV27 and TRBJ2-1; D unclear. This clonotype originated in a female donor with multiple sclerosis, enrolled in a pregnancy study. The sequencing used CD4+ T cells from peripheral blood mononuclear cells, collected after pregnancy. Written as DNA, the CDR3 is TGTGCCAGCAGTCCGTTTAGCCGGAGCTCCTACAATGAGCAGTTCTTC. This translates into CASSPFSRSSYNEQFF.